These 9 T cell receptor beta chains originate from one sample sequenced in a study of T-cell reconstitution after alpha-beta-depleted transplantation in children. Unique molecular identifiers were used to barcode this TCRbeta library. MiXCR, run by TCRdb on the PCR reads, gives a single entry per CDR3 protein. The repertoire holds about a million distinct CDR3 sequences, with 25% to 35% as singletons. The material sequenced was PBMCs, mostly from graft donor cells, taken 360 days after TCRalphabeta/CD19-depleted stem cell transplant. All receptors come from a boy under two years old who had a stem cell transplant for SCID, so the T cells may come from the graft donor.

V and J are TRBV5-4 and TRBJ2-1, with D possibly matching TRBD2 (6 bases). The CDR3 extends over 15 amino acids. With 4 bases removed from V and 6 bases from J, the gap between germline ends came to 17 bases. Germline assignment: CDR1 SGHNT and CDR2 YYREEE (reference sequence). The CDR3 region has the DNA TGTGCCAGCAGCCCATCGGCGGGGCGCGTCAATGAGCAGTTCTTC. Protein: CASSPSAGRVNEQFF.

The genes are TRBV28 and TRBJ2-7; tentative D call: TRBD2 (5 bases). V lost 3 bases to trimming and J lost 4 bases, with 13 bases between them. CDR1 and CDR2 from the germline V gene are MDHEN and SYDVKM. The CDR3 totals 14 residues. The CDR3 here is CASSLANRGYEQYF. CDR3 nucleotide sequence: TGTGCCAGCAGTTTGGCGAATCGGGGATACGAGCAGTACTTC.

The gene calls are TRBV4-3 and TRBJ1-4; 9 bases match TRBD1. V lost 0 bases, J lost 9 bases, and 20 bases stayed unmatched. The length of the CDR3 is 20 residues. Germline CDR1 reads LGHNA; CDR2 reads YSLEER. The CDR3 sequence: CASSQENRGRGSSKVKKLFF. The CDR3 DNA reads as TGCGCCAGCAGCCAAGAGAACAGGGGGCGGGGATCCTCCAAGGTCAAAAAACTGTTTTTT.

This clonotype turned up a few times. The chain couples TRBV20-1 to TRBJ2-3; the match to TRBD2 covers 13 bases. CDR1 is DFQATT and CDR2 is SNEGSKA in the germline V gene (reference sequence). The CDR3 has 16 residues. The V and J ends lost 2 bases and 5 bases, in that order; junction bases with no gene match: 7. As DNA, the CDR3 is TGCAGTGCTAGACGACTAGCGGGGGGACGGGGAGATACGCAGTATTTT. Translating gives CSARRLAGGRGDTQYF.

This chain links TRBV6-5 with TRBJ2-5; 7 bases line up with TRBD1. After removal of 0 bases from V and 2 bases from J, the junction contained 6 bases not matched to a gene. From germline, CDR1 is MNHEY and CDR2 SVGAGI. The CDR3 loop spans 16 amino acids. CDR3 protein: CASSYSVQGRQETQYF. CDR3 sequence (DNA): TGTGCCAGCAGTTACTCGGTACAGGGGAGACAAGAGACCCAGTACTTC.

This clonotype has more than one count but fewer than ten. The CDR3 loop is CSVVVGSYEQYF. The CDR3 DNA follows: TGCAGCGTTGTAGTAGGATCCTACGAGCAGTACTTC. This chain uses TRBV29-1 with TRBJ2-7; the D is unclear. Germline CDR1 and CDR2: SQVTM and ANQGSEA. The CDR3 runs to 12 residues. V was trimmed by 4 bases and J by 1 base, leaving 8 bases between them.

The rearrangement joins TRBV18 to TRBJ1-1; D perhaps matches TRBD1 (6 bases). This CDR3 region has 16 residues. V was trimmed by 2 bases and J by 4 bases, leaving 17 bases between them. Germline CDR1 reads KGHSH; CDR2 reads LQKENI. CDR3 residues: CASSPTGGLTSTEAFF. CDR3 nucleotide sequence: TGTGCCAGCTCACCAACTGGGGGCCTAACGAGCACTGAAGCTTTCTTT.

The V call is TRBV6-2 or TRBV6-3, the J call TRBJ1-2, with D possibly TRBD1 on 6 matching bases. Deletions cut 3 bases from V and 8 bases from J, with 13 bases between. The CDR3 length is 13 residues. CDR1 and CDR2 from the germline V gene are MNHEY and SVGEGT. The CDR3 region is CASSYRTGKGYTF. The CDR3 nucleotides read TGTGCCAGCAGTTATCGAACAGGGAAGGGCTACACCTTC.

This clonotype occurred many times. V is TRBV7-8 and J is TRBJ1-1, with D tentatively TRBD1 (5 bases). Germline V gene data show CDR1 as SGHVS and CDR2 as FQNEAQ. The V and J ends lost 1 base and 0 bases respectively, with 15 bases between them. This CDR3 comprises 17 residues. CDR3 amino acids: CASSLESGADMNTEAFF. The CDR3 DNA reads TGTGCCAGCAGCTTAGAGTCTGGGGCCGACATGAACACTGAAGCTTTCTTT.